The sequence of this TCR beta chain was determined in a study of T-cell reconstitution after alpha-beta-depleted transplantation in children. Preparing the TCRbeta library involved the use of unique molecular identifiers. TCRdb used MiXCR to reprocess the PCR reads, holding one entry per CDR3 protein. The profile shows about 540,000 distinct CDR3 sequences, around 17% of them singletons. The clonotype comes from a human donor who donated a stem cell graft to a child with acute lymphoblastic leukemia. The source was PBMCs from the stem cell graft donor, collected from the stem cell graft.

The CDR3 loop reads CASSRAGGSTEAFF. The CDR3 DNA follows: TGTGCCAGCAGTAGGGCAGGGGGTAGCACTGAAGCTTTCTTT. The J gene is TRBJ1-1, the V gene TRBV6-2 or TRBV6-3; TRBD1 agrees at 7 bases. The J segment lost 4 bases and the V segment lost 5 bases, leaving 7 bases of the junction unmatched. This CDR3 has 14 amino acids. CDR1 is MNHEY, CDR2 SVGEGT, per germline.